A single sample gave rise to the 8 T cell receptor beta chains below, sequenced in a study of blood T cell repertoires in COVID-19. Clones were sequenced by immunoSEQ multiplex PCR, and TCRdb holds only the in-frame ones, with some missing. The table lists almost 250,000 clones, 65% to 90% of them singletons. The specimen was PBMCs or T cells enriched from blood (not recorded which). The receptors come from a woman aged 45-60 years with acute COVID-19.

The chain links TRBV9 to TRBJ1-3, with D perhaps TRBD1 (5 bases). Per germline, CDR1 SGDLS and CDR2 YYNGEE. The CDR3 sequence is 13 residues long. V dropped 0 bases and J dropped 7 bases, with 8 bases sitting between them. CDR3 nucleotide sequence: TGTGCCAGCAGCGTAGGGGGCGAGAACACCATATATTTT. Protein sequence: CASSVGGENTIYF.

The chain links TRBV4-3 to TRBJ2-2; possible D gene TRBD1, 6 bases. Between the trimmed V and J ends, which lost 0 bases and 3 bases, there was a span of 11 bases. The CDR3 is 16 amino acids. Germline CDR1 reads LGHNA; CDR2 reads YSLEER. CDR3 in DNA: TGCGCCAGCAGCCAAGATAGTCCAGGGGACACCGGGGAGCTGTTTTTT. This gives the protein CASSQDSPGDTGELFF.

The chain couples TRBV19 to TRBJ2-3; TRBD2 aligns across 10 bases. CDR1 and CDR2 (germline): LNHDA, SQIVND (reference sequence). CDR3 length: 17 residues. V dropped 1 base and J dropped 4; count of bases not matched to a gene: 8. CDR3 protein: CASSIVGSGGRADTQYF. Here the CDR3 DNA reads TGTGCCAGTAGTATAGTTGGTAGCGGGGGGCGAGCAGATACGCAGTATTTT.

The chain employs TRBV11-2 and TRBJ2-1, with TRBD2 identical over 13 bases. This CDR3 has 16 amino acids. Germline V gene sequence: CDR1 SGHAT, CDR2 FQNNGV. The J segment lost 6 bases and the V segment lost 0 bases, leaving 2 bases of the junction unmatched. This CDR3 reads CASSLDRTSGGNEQFF. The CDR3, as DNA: TGTGCCAGCAGCTTAGATAGGACTAGCGGGGGCAATGAGCAGTTCTTC.

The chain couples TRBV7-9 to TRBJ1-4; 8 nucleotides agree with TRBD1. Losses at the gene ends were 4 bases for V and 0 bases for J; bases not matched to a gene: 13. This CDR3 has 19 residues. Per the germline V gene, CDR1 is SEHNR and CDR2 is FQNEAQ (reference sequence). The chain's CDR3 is CASSYRDRLKTTTNEKLFF. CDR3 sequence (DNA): TGTGCCAGCAGCTACAGGGACAGGCTGAAAACGACAACTAATGAAAAACTGTTTTTT.

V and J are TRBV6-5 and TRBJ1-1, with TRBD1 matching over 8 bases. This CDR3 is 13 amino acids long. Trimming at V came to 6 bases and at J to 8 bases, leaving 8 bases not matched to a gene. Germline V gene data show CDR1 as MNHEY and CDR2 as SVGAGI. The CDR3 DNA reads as TGTGCCAGCAGCCCAGACAGGGGACTCGAAGCTTTCTTT. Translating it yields CASSPDRGLEAFF.

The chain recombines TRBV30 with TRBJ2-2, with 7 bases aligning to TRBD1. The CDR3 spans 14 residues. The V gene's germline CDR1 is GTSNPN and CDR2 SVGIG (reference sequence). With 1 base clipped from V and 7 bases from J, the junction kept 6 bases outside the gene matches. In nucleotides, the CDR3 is TGTGCCTGGAGTGAAGGACAGGAGGTCGGGGAGCTGTTTTTT. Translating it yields CAWSEGQEVGELFF.

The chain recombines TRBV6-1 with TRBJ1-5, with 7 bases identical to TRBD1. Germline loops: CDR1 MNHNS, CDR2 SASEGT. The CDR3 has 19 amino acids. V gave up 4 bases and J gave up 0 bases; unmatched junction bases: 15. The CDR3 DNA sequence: TGTGCCAGCAGTGCTCGGACAGGCGCTGTTGCGGTTAGCAATCAGCCCCAGCATTTT. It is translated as CASSARTGAVAVSNQPQHF.